The T cell receptor beta chain described here comes from a study of T cell changes during pregnancy in multiple sclerosis. The CDR3 length is 14 residues. Germline loops: CDR1 SEHNR, CDR2 FQNEAQ (reference sequence). Losses at the gene ends were 6 bases for V and 4 bases for J; bases not matched to a gene: 2. The assay was immunoSEQ multiplex PCR, and TCRdb's table has in-frame clones only and misses some. Found here are approximately 50,000 clones, roughly 94% of them singletons; the top ten hold less than 0.4%. The receptor's source is a female donor with multiple sclerosis, enrolled in a pregnancy study. The rearrangement links TRBV7-9 to TRBJ2-3, with 12 bases lining up with TRBD1. The input for sequencing was CD4+ T cells from peripheral blood mononuclear cells, taken in the third trimester of pregnancy. CDR3 DNA: TGTGCCAGCAGTCGGGACAGGGGGCCAGATACGCAGTATTTT. Amino acids: CASSRDRGPDTQYF.